Shown below are 22 T cell receptor beta chains from a single sample sequenced in a study of low-dose radiotherapy and immunotherapy resistance in tumors. Priming of first-strand cDNA relied on TRAV- and TRBV-specific primers (covering alpha and beta chains). TCRs underwent 20 PCR cycles of amplification with a constant-region primer and V-primer adapter. MiXCR was run by TCRdb on the reads, yielding one entry per CDR3 protein. The table shows 50,000 or so distinct CDR3 sequences, with about 23% occurring only once. The time point here: after trial treatment. Specified treatment: LDRT plus nivolumab, ipilimumab, low-dose cyclophosphamide and aspirin (RACIN trial). The sample in question was PBMCs, obtained after low-dose radiotherapy plus immunotherapy. All receptors derive from a male donor with prostate cancer.

In its sample, this clonotype was seen many times. The CDR3 reads CASSARDRGLDTQYF. Written as DNA, the CDR3 is TGTGCCAGCAGCGCTAGGGACAGGGGGCTAGATACGCAGTATTTT. The chain uses TRBV12-1 and TRBJ2-3; TRBD1 is the table's D call, not checked against the DNA. TRBV12-1 is a pseudogene segment. This CDR3 region has 15 residues.

This clonotype was seen repeatedly, ten times or more. This chain joins TRBV28 and TRBJ2-1; D unresolved. The V end lost 5 bases, the J end lost 7 bases, and 12 bases lay between the germline ends. The germline gives CDR1 MDHEN, CDR2 SYDVKM. This CDR3 region has 13 residues. The CDR3 coding sequence is TGTGCCAGCAGTCGGAACAGCCTAAATGAGCAGTTCTTC. This gives the protein CASSRNSLNEQFF.

A few counts support this clonotype. This chain joins TRBV5-4 and TRBJ1-1; 9 bases agree with TRBD1. CDR1 SGHNT and CDR2 YYREEE come from the germline V gene (reference sequence). This CDR3 spans 15 amino acids. V trimming: 4 bases; J trimming: 5 bases; junction bases outside the gene matches: 9. The CDR3 DNA reads as TGTGCCAGCAGCCCAGGACAGGGGAGATTTACTGAAGCTTTCTTT. Its protein product is CASSPGQGRFTEAFF.

This clonotype was seen repeatedly, ten times or more. The chain couples TRBV25-1 to TRBJ2-5; 8 bases fit TRBD2. CDR1 MGHDK and CDR2 SYGVNS come from the germline V gene. With V trimmed by 3 bases and J by 5 bases, 8 bases remained unmatched. The CDR3 contains 15 residues. The CDR3 protein is CASSDQRELAETQYF. The CDR3 nucleotides read TGTGCCAGCAGTGACCAGCGGGAGTTGGCGGAGACCCAGTACTTC.

Concerning this clonotype itself: One base separates it from a far larger clone, so it is likely a read error. V usage is TRBV4-1 and J usage is TRBJ2-7; 8 bases are a match to TRBD2. With V trimmed by 1 base and J by 7 bases, 18 bases remained unmatched. CDR3 length equals 18 residues. Per the germline V gene, CDR1 is MGHRA and CDR2 is YSYEKL. Written as DNA, the CDR3 is TGCGCCAGCAGCCAAGGGCTATTAGGGAAGCGGGAGTGGGTTGAGCAGTACTTC. Translated, it gives CASSQGLLGKREWVEQYF.

This clonotype was counted at least ten times. The chain couples TRBV29-1 to TRBJ2-1; 12 bases align to TRBD2. With 7 bases clipped from V and 8 bases from J, the junction kept 6 bases outside the gene matches. CDR1 is SQVTM, CDR2 ANQGSEA, per germline. The CDR3 is made up of 13 amino acids. CDR3 in DNA: TGCAGCGCAAGGACTAGCGGGAAGGATGAGCAGTTCTTC. Amino acid sequence: CSARTSGKDEQFF.

The rearrangement uses TRBV28 and TRBJ2-1; TRBD2 aligns across 12 bases. The V segment lost 8 bases and the J segment 15 bases; nucleotides outside the gene matches: 5. CDR1 and CDR2 from the germline V gene are MDHEN and SYDVKM. This CDR3 has 11 residues. Here the CDR3 reads CASLLAGGRFF. The CDR3 region has the DNA TGTGCCAGCCTACTAGCGGGAGGTCGGTTCTTC.

This clonotype was counted ten times or more. The rearrangement links TRBV7-2 to TRBJ2-1; D not certain. There are 14 residues in the CDR3. Germline V gene sequence: CDR1 SGHTA, CDR2 FQGNSA. V gave up 2 bases and J gave up 4 bases, with 9 bases separating them. For the CDR3, the DNA is TGTGCCAGCAGCTTAAGGGCTGCATACAATGAGCAGTTCTTC. The encoded protein is CASSLRAAYNEQFF.

The V call is TRBV5-1, the J call TRBJ2-1, with a weak D call TRBD1 (6 bases). Trimming removed 4 bases from V and 0 bases from J, with 17 bases in between. The CDR3 contains 17 residues. Looked up from germline, CDR1 is SGHRS and CDR2 is YFSETQ. Here the CDR3 DNA reads TGCGCCAGCAGCAAAAATCAGGGGTCGGGCTCCTACAATGAGCAGTTCTTC. This gives the protein CASSKNQGSGSYNEQFF.

This clonotype has at least ten counts. The chain uses TRBV11-2 and TRBJ2-2; D remains ambiguous. From germline, CDR1 is SGHAT and CDR2 FQNNGV. V lost 2 bases, J lost 4 bases, and 2 bases lay in between. The CDR3 sequence is 12 residues long. Here the CDR3 reads CASSLSTGELFF. In DNA form, the CDR3 reads TGTGCCAGCAGCTTATCCACCGGGGAGCTGTTTTTT.

This clonotype was picked up many times. One end of the junction does not line up with germline, which may come from a read error. This chain links TRBV5-3 with TRBJ2-2; TRBD2 agrees at 14 bases. TRBV5-3 is labeled an ORF, and its function is uncertain. This CDR3 region has 20 residues. The CDR3 protein is CASSLAWGLAGEGRTGELFF. DNA of the CDR3: TGTGCCAGCAGCTTGGCCTGGGGACTAGCGGGAGAAGGTCGGACCGGGGAGCTGTTTTTT.

This clonotype was seen ten or more times. The chain uses TRBV29-1 and TRBJ2-5, with TRBD2 matching 8 bases. CDR1 is SQVTM, CDR2 ANQGSEA, per germline. This CDR3 contains 13 residues. The trim removed 7 bases at V and 2 bases at J, leaving 6 bases unmatched. As DNA, the CDR3 is TGCAGCGCCCTCCGGGGGGGGCAAGAGACCCAGTACTTC. Protein sequence: CSALRGGQETQYF. The whole variable domain, filled in from reference TRBV29-1 and TRBJ2-5, reads SAVISQKPSRDICQRGTSLTIQCQVDSQVTMMFWYRQQPGQSLTLIATANQGSEATYESGFVIDKFPISRPNLTFSTLTVSNMSPEDSSIYLCSALRGGQETQYFGPGTRLLVL.

This clonotype was seen repeatedly, ten times or more. This chain joins TRBV9 and TRBJ1-1; D is undetermined. V was pared by 0 bases and J by 6 bases, with 9 bases between. This CDR3 region has 13 residues. Germline values: CDR1 SGDLS, CDR2 YYNGEE. The CDR3 nucleotides are TGTGCCAGCAGCGTAGACATAGCCGCTGAAGCTTTCTTT. Its translation: CASSVDIAAEAFF.

This clonotype is categorized as medium-sized. The CDR3 DNA is TGTGCCAGCAGGGTGGACAGGGGGTTTACCTACAATGAGCAGTTCTTC. This sequence encodes CASRVDRGFTYNEQFF. The chain joins TRBV28 to TRBJ2-1, with 10 nucleotides matching TRBD1. J was trimmed by 2 bases and V by 6 bases; bases with no gene match: 7. CDR3 length: 16 amino acids. Germline CDR1 MDHEN, CDR2 SYDVKM.

Many counts were recorded for this clonotype. V usage is TRBV3-1 and J usage is TRBJ2-5, with D tentatively TRBD1 or TRBD2 (6 bases each). Trimming took 4 bases from V and 2 from J, leaving 17 bases between them. CDR3 length: 16 amino acids. The germline V gene has CDR1 LGHDT and CDR2 YNNKEL (reference sequence). The CDR3 DNA is TGTGCCAGCAGCCGGAGGGGATCAGGGGCGCAAGAGACCCAGTACTTC. Amino acids: CASSRRGSGAQETQYF.

The table lists this clonotype with many counts. This chain joins TRBV7-3 and TRBJ2-1; a possible D gene is TRBD2 (6 bases). The CDR3 is made up of 13 amino acids. Trimming took 2 bases from V and 10 from J, leaving 12 bases between them. CDR1 and CDR2 from the germline V gene are SGHTA and FQGTGA. This chain's CDR3 is CASSLAVAGEQFF. The CDR3 DNA reads TGTGCCAGCAGCTTAGCAGTCGCGGGGGAGCAGTTCTTC.

This clonotype is a singleton in its sample. V usage is TRBV11-3 and J usage is TRBJ2-5; 9 bases match TRBD2. Per germline, CDR1 SGHNT and CDR2 YENEEA. The CDR3 sequence is 18 residues long. V lost 4 bases to trimming and J lost 3 bases; unmatched junction nucleotides: 15. The CDR3 region has the DNA TGTGCCAGCAGCTACAGAGACGGCTCGGGACTAGCCGAAGAGACCCAGTACTTC. This gives the protein CASSYRDGSGLAEETQYF.

The sample holds a few counts of this clonotype. The chain is built from TRBV18 and TRBJ1-6, with 10 bases fitting TRBD1. Germline CDR1 reads KGHSH; CDR2 reads LQKENI. Trimming took 3 bases from V and 6 from J; bases not matched to a gene: 2. This CDR3 comprises 15 residues. The CDR3 loop reads CASSPTGGGNSPLHF. DNA of the CDR3: TGTGCCAGCTCACCGACAGGGGGCGGTAATTCACCCCTCCACTTT.

Details on this clonotype: No conserved phenylalanine or tryptophan is present at the end of the CDR3, so a read error is the likely explanation. The chain uses TRBV3-1 and TRBJ1-1, with 7 bases identical to TRBD1. This CDR3 spans 15 amino acids. Germline assignment: CDR1 LGHDT and CDR2 YNNKEL (reference sequence). CDR3 coding DNA: TGTGCCAGCGGCCCTGGACAGGCAGGGAACATTGAAGCTTTCCTT. Its translation: CASGPGQAGNIEAFL.

This clonotype was counted at least ten times. V usage is TRBV21-1 and J usage is TRBJ2-5; TRBD2 was called by the table and not checked on the DNA. TRBV21-1 is reported as a pseudogene. The CDR3 runs 16 residues. The CDR3 bases are TGTGCCAGCAGCCTCCTGGCGGGAGACAGGCCAGAGACCCAGTACTTC. It translates to CASSLLAGDRPETQYF.

This clonotype was found many times. J is TRBJ1-1 and V is TRBV14; D remains ambiguous. This CDR3 region has 16 residues. V lost 1 base, J lost 4 bases, and 16 bases lay in between. The V gene's germline CDR1 is SGHDN and CDR2 FVKESK. CDR3 loop: CASSQVQPTGVTEAFF. The CDR3 DNA reads as TGTGCCAGCAGCCAAGTTCAACCGACGGGAGTCACTGAAGCTTTCTTT. Using reference TRBV14 and TRBJ1-1 for the parts outside the CDR3, the full variable domain is EAGVTQFPSHSVIEKGQTVTLRCDPISGHDNLYWYRRVMGKEIKFLLHFVKESKQDESGMPNNRFLAERTGGTYSTLKVQPAELEDSGVYFCASSQVQPTGVTEAFFGQGTRLTVV.

This clonotype was detected ten times or more. The rearrangement links TRBV7-9 to TRBJ2-6; a weak D match, TRBD2 (5 bases). Germline V lookup: CDR1 SEHNR, CDR2 FQNEAQ (reference sequence). The CDR3 consists of 15 residues. The V and J ends lost 3 bases and 3 bases respectively, with 9 bases between them. CDR3 sequence (DNA): TGTGCCAGCAGCTTCGGGGAGAGTGGGGCCAACGTCCTGACTTTC. The encoded protein is CASSFGESGANVLTF.